This passage covers 32 T cell receptor beta chains from one sample sequenced in a study of T cell responses to AZD1222 COVID-19 vaccine (dated by TCRdb to the early 2020s). Receptor libraries were prepared by the immunoSEQ multiplex PCR assay. The source is immuneACCESS, and TCRdb retained only in-frame sequences with V and J called. Part of the clones is not carried over; for the studies checked, unresolved V genes explain less than half of this, and the remainder is unexplained. This sample comprises about 130,000 clones, approximately 91% of them detected only once. The ten most abundant clones make up 5% to 7.5% of the sample. The label giving this sample's time point can be read as: baseline before first vaccination. The sample here was peripheral blood, taken on day 0 of AZD1222 vaccination. The source of these receptors is an adult in good health.

Only a few counts were recorded for this clone. This sequence joins TRBV19 and TRBJ1-2; 7 nucleotides match TRBD1. V lost 8 bases and J lost 8; bases outside the gene matches: 20. This CDR3 has 16 amino acids. Per germline, CDR1 LNHDA and CDR2 SQIVND (reference sequence). CDR3 region: CASGQSDRQGSMGYTF. In nucleotides, the CDR3 is TGTGCCAGTGGACAGTCCGATCGACAGGGCAGTATGGGCTACACCTTC.

The chain couples TRBV5-4 to TRBJ2-3; TRBD2 might be the D (5 bases). CDR1 is SGHNT and CDR2 is YYREEE in the germline V gene (reference sequence). Trimming took off 1 base at V and 5 bases at J, with 17 bases between the two ends. The CDR3 is made up of 16 amino acids. Here the CDR3 DNA reads TGTGCCAGCAGCTTGTTATCCGCAGGAGGCGGAGATACGCAGTATTTT. Amino acids: CASSLLSAGGGDTQYF.

This clone was detected only once. The rearrangement links TRBV7-3 to TRBJ2-3; 10 nucleotides align to TRBD2. The V segment lost 5 bases and the J segment 1 base; nucleotides outside the gene matches: 9. CDR1 is SGHTA and CDR2 is FQGTGA in the germline V gene. This CDR3 region has 17 residues. This chain's CDR3 is CASSLIPSGGRTDTQYF. The CDR3 bases are TGTGCCAGCAGCCTCATACCTAGCGGGGGCCGCACAGATACGCAGTATTTT.

The chain employs TRBV2 and TRBJ2-7, with D tentatively TRBD2 (6 bases). V lost 2 bases, J lost 0 bases, and 11 bases lay in between. The CDR3 is 15 residues long. Germline V CDR1 and CDR2: SNHLY, FYNNEI. The CDR3 loop is CASSEIDGSSYEQYF. CDR3 in DNA: TGTGCCAGCAGTGAAATCGACGGGAGCTCCTACGAGCAGTACTTC.

This chain uses TRBV6-6 with TRBJ1-2; 8 nucleotides line up with TRBD1. CDR1 is MNHNY, CDR2 SVGAGI, per germline (reference sequence). With 0 bases clipped from V and 8 bases from J, the junction kept 5 bases outside the gene matches. CDR3 length: 14 amino acids. The DNA of the CDR3 is TGTGCCAGCAGTTACTCGACAGGGGAAGGGGGCTACACCTTC. It encodes CASSYSTGEGGYTF.

V usage is TRBV9 and J usage is TRBJ1-6; D gene uncertain. This CDR3 comprises 14 residues. The V gene's germline CDR1 is SGDLS and CDR2 YYNGEE. V lost 2 bases and J lost 5, with 8 bases in between. CDR3 sequence: CASSVNRDNSPLHF. The DNA for the CDR3 is TGTGCCAGCAGCGTTAACAGAGATAATTCACCCCTCCACTTT.

The chain links TRBV19 to TRBJ2-7; a weak D match, TRBD1 (5 bases). The germline CDR1 and CDR2 sequences are LNHDA and SQIVND (reference sequence). The germline V and J ends were trimmed by 4 bases and 4 bases, with 11 bases remaining between them. The CDR3 has 13 residues. CDR3 loop: CASSSRDRYEQYF. CDR3 in DNA: TGTGCCAGTAGTAGCAGGGATAGGTACGAGCAGTACTTC.

This chain links TRBV7-9 with TRBJ1-1; tentatively, D is TRBD1 (6 bases). Germline CDR1 is SEHNR and CDR2 is FQNEAQ (reference sequence). CDR3 length equals 14 residues. Trimming took off 4 bases at V and 4 bases at J, with 13 bases between the two ends. The CDR3, as DNA: TGTGCCAGCAGCTCGACAGGTACTGTCACTGAAGCTTTCTTT. This sequence encodes CASSSTGTVTEAFF.

The V gene is TRBV28, the J gene TRBJ1-2; D gene unclear. The germline CDR1 and CDR2 sequences are MDHEN and SYDVKM. This CDR3 is built from 13 residues. V was pared by 7 bases and J by 8 bases, with 17 bases between. The DNA of the CDR3 is TGTGCCAGCACCTCCGGAGTGTACGGCGGCTACACCTTC. Protein sequence: CASTSGVYGGYTF.

V and J are TRBV27 and TRBJ2-2; unclear D gene. Looked up from germline, CDR1 is MNHEY and CDR2 is SMNVEV (reference sequence). Trimming pared 2 bases from V and 7 bases from J, leaving 8 bases between. This CDR3 contains 13 residues. CDR3 residues: CASSLGVGGELFF. The DNA for the CDR3 is TGTGCCAGCAGTTTAGGGGTCGGCGGGGAGCTGTTTTTT.

This clone has only one observation. The rearrangement uses TRBV18 and TRBJ1-6, with a tentative D call TRBD1 (5 bases). V lost 2 bases and J 5 bases, leaving 10 bases between the germline ends. Germline V lookup: CDR1 KGHSH, CDR2 LQKENI. This CDR3 has 15 residues. The CDR3 protein is CASSPMTVDNSPLHF. CDR3 DNA sequence: TGTGCCAGCTCACCAATGACAGTAGATAATTCACCCCTCCACTTT.

The V gene is TRBV11-2, the J gene TRBJ2-1; 8 nucleotides match TRBD2. The CDR3 length is 14 residues. V was clipped by 3 bases and J by 8 bases; unmatched bases: 6. The germline CDR1 and CDR2 sequences are SGHAT and FQNNGV. Written as DNA, the CDR3 is TGTGCCAGCAGCTTCCGGGGGGGCGTCGATGAGCAGTTCTTC. It is translated as CASSFRGGVDEQFF.

The V call is TRBV5-1, the J call TRBJ2-1, with a tentative D call TRBD2 (6 bases). V gave up 0 bases and J gave up 4 bases, with 14 bases separating them. CDR1 is SGHRS and CDR2 is YFSETQ in the germline V gene. The CDR3 covers 16 residues. This chain's CDR3 is CASSLAGVRGYNEQFF. The CDR3 nucleotides read TGCGCCAGCAGCTTGGCGGGGGTGAGGGGTTACAATGAGCAGTTCTTC.

This clone came up a few times. This chain joins TRBV6-2 or TRBV6-3 and TRBJ2-5, with a weak D call TRBD2 (6 bases). Germline CDR1 MNHEY, CDR2 SVGEGT. V lost 1 base to trimming and J lost 2 bases, with 20 bases between them. The CDR3 is 18 amino acids. DNA of the CDR3: TGTGCCAGCAGTTACTATCCACCAAACCGGGACTCACAAGAGACCCAGTACTTC. Translation: CASSYYPPNRDSQETQYF.

This chain joins TRBV5-6 and TRBJ1-6; D is ambiguous. CDR1 and CDR2 (germline): SGHDT, YYEEEE. Trimming left V 0 bases short and J 0 bases short, with 7 bases between. The CDR3 sequence is 16 residues long. CDR3 in amino acids: CASSLVRSSYNSPLHF. CDR3 coding DNA: TGTGCCAGCAGCTTGGTAAGGAGCTCCTATAATTCACCCCTCCACTTT.

The chain combines TRBV14 with TRBJ1-6; D is ambiguous. The CDR3 is 15 amino acids. The V end lost 4 bases, the J end lost 6 bases, and 13 bases lay between the germline ends. Germline-derived CDR1 and CDR2 are SGHDN and FVKESK. The CDR3 is CASSRWARLNSPLHF. The CDR3 bases are TGTGCCAGCAGCCGCTGGGCACGCCTTAATTCACCCCTCCACTTT.

The chain uses TRBV25-1 and TRBJ1-2; weak D call: TRBD1 (5 bases). Germline loops: CDR1 MGHDK, CDR2 SYGVNS. This CDR3 comprises 12 residues. V lost 4 bases, J lost 8 bases, and 11 bases lay in between. CDR3 in DNA: TGTGCCAGCAGTGGGGGCGCGAGGGGCTACACCTTC. This encodes CASSGGARGYTF.

The gene calls are TRBV7-2 and TRBJ2-3, with unresolved D. Trimming cost V 1 base and J 2 bases, with 10 bases left between them. The CDR3 has 15 amino acids. Germline CDR1 SGHTA, CDR2 FQGNSA. The CDR3 sequence: CASSLEYLLTDTQYF. CDR3 nucleotides: TGTGCCAGCAGCTTAGAGTACCTCCTCACAGATACGCAGTATTTT.

V is TRBV10-3 and J is TRBJ1-2; 7 nucleotides match TRBD1. The germline V gene has CDR1 ENHRY and CDR2 SYGVKD. The V and J ends lost 8 bases and 5 bases, in that order; junction bases with no gene match: 8. The CDR3 length is 13 residues. CDR3 loop: CAISGTDTYGYTF. The CDR3 DNA reads as TGTGCCATCTCCGGGACAGACACTTATGGCTACACCTTC.

The chain carries TRBV5-5 and TRBJ1-1; possibly TRBD1 for D (6 bases). Looked up from germline, CDR1 is SGHKS and CDR2 is YYEKEE (reference sequence). The CDR3 loop spans 13 amino acids. V lost 0 bases, J lost 3 bases, and 6 bases lay in between. DNA for the CDR3: TGTGCCAGCAGCTTGGGACAGGACACTGAAGCTTTCTTT. Amino acid sequence: CASSLGQDTEAFF.

The chain employs TRBV2 and TRBJ1-5; D is undetermined. The CDR3 totals 15 residues. With 0 bases removed from V and 2 bases from J, the gap between germline ends came to 8 bases. Per the germline V gene, CDR1 is SNHLY and CDR2 is FYNNEI. As DNA, the CDR3 is TGTGCCAGCAGTGAAGCGCGTGGAGGCAATCAGCCCCAGCATTTT. Amino acid sequence: CASSEARGGNQPQHF.

The chain couples TRBV7-9 to TRBJ1-2, with 10 bases lining up with TRBD1. Per the germline V gene, CDR1 is SEHNR and CDR2 is FQNEAQ (reference sequence). V was clipped by 1 base and J by 2 bases; unmatched bases: 4. This CDR3 region has 16 residues. The CDR3 region is CASSLGLDRGNYGYTF. DNA of the CDR3: TGTGCCAGCAGCTTAGGGTTGGACAGGGGGAACTATGGCTACACCTTC.

V gene TRBV19 combines with J gene TRBJ2-2; D perhaps matches TRBD1 (6 bases). Deletions cut 8 bases from V and 0 bases from J, with 22 bases between. Germline CDR1 reads LNHDA; CDR2 reads SQIVND (reference sequence). The length of the CDR3 is 18 residues. CDR3 DNA: TGTGCCAGTCACAGGGATCCCTCACGTATATCGAACACCGGGGAGCTGTTTTTT. Residues: CASHRDPSRISNTGELFF. Variable domain in full (rest from reference TRBV19 and TRBJ2-2): DGGITQSPKYLFRKEGQNVTLSCEQNLNHDAMYWYRQDPGQGLRLIYYSQIVNDFQKGDIAEGYSVSREKKESFPLTVTSAQKNPTAFYLCASHRDPSRISNTGELFFGEGSRLTVL.

The rearrangement joins TRBV7-9 to TRBJ1-2; the D gene is possibly TRBD1 (6 bases). The CDR3 extends over 14 amino acids. Germline CDR1 SEHNR, CDR2 FQNEAQ (reference sequence). V lost 7 bases, J lost 4 bases, and 16 bases lay in between. CDR3 amino acids: CASTLSQGPYGYTF. The CDR3, as DNA: TGTGCCAGCACGTTAAGTCAGGGGCCCTATGGCTACACCTTC.

V usage is TRBV2 and J usage is TRBJ2-3, with 9 bases fitting TRBD2. Trimming at V came to 3 bases and at J to 2 bases, leaving 6 bases not matched to a gene. CDR1 is SNHLY, CDR2 FYNNEI, per germline. This CDR3 spans 16 amino acids. The CDR3 sequence is CASSEAGLAATDTQYF. Written as DNA, the CDR3 is TGTGCCAGCAGTGAGGCGGGACTAGCTGCCACAGATACGCAGTATTTT.

The chain is built from TRBV6-2 or TRBV6-3 and TRBJ1-1; D gene uncertain. CDR1 and CDR2 (germline): MNHEY, SVGEGT. V was clipped by 6 bases and J by 4 bases, with 15 bases between them. CDR3 length: 14 residues. For the CDR3, the DNA is TGTGCCAGCAGCCGCCGGGGAGGAGCCACTGAAGCTTTCTTT. This sequence encodes CASSRRGGATEAFF.

V is TRBV27 and J is TRBJ1-2; D call uncertain. The germline gives CDR1 MNHEY, CDR2 SMNVEV (reference sequence). The ends were cut back, 7 bases at V and 4 bases at J, with 13 bases in the middle. The CDR3 covers 13 residues. CDR3 nucleotides: TGTGCCAGCAAGAATGGTGGCTCCTATGGCTACACCTTC. Amino acids: CASKNGGSYGYTF.

The V and J genes are TRBV19 and TRBJ2-1, with D possibly TRBD2 on 6 matching bases. This CDR3 has 12 amino acids. The V gene's germline CDR1 is LNHDA and CDR2 SQIVND (reference sequence). Trimming shortened V by 7 bases and J by 7 bases, and 11 bases separated the two germline ends. CDR3 sequence: CASTTGGNEQFF. The CDR3 DNA is TGTGCCAGTACGACTGGGGGGAATGAGCAGTTCTTC.

V usage is TRBV2 and J usage is TRBJ1-2; 9 bases match TRBD1. Germline loops: CDR1 SNHLY, CDR2 FYNNEI. This CDR3 comprises 13 residues. After removal of 8 bases from V and 6 bases from J, the junction contained 7 bases not matched to a gene. CDR3 in DNA: TGTGCCAGCGCCCGCCGGGACAGGGATGGCTACACCTTC. Translating gives CASARRDRDGYTF.

The chain has TRBV5-6 and TRBJ1-3; 8 nucleotides match TRBD1. The J segment lost 8 bases and the V segment lost 4 bases, leaving 5 bases of the junction unmatched. CDR3 length: 13 amino acids. Germline V gene data show CDR1 as SGHDT and CDR2 as YYEEEE. The CDR3 DNA reads as TGTGCCAGCAGCACCGGACAGGGACACACCATATATTTT. This codes for CASSTGQGHTIYF.

This chain connects TRBV19 to TRBJ1-3; D is unresolved. This CDR3 comprises 12 residues. The V and J ends lost 8 bases and 16 bases respectively, with 21 bases between them. The V gene's germline CDR1 is LNHDA and CDR2 SQIVND (reference sequence). In DNA, the CDR3 is TGTGCCAGTCACAGCGACCTCGGGGTCCCCTATTTT. Its protein product is CASHSDLGVPYF.

The V gene is TRBV6-5, the J gene TRBJ2-7, with 10 bases fitting TRBD1. In germline, CDR1 is MNHEY, CDR2 SVGAGI. Trimming at V came to 2 bases and at J to 2 bases, leaving 3 bases not matched to a gene. The CDR3 has 15 amino acids. The DNA of the CDR3 is TGTGCCAGCAGTTACCTCGGGACAGGGGCCTACGAGCAGTACTTC. Protein product: CASSYLGTGAYEQYF.